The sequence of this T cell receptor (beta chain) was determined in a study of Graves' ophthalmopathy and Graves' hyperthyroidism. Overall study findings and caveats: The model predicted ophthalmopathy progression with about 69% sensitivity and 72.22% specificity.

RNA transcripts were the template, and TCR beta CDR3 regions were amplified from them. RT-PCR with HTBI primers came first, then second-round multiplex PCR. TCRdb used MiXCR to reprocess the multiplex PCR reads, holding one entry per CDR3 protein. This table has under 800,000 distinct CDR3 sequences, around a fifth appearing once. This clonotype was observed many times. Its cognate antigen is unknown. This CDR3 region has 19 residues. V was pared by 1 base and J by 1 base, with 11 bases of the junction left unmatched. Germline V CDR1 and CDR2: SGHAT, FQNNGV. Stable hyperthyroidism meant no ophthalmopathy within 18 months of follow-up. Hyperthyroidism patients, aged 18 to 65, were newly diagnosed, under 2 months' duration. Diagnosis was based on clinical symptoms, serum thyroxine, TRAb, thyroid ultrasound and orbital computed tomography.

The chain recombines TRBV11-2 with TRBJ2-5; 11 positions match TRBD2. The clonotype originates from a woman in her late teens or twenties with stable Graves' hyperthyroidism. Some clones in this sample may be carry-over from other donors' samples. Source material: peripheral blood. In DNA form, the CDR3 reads TGTGCCAGCAGCTTAGGTAGCGGGGGGGCTTCCTACACCCAAGAGACCCAGTACTTC. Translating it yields CASSLGSGGASYTQETQYF.